These 9 T cell receptor beta chains originate from one sample sequenced in a study of cytomegalovirus exposure and HLA in healthy donors. The PCR was carried out with 60 Vbeta primers and 13 Jbeta primers. Sequencing was performed with immunoSEQ multiplex PCR; in TCRdb, only in-frame clones are kept and a portion is missing. The repertoire consists of 150,000 to 200,000 clones, with 65% to 90% occurring once and the leading ten covering about 2%. The sequenced sample consisted of PBMCs. Source of these receptors: a woman younger than 30 in good health and CMV-seronegative.

V usage is TRBV4-1 and J usage is TRBJ1-2; 7 bases map to TRBD1. V shed 4 bases, J shed 4 bases, and the junction held 9 bases outside the gene matches. The V gene's germline CDR1 is MGHRA and CDR2 YSYEKL. The CDR3 is made up of 15 amino acids. CDR3 in amino acids: CASSPRGTAFYGYTF. The DNA of the CDR3 is TGCGCCAGCAGCCCCAGAGGGACAGCATTCTATGGCTACACCTTC.

V is TRBV27 and J is TRBJ2-1; TRBD2 matches 7 bases. CDR1 MNHEY and CDR2 SMNVEV come from the germline V gene (reference sequence). The CDR3 totals 14 residues. The V segment lost 6 bases and the J segment 2 bases; nucleotides outside the gene matches: 4. The CDR3 nucleotides read TGTGCCAGCAGCTGGGGGGGACCCTACAATGAGCAGTTCTTC. Translating it yields CASSWGGPYNEQFF.

A word on this clone: A read error may account for a junction end that differs from germline. The rearrangement joins TRBV7-7 to TRBJ2-1, with a possible D match to TRBD1 (6 bases). From germline, CDR1 is SSHAT and CDR2 FNYEAQ (reference sequence). The CDR3 extends over 14 amino acids. Written as DNA, the CDR3 is TGTGCTAGCAGCTTATCCCAGGGGACCAATGAGCAGTTCTTC. It translates to CASSLSQGTNEQFF.

The chain links TRBV19 to TRBJ1-1, with 8 bases identical to TRBD1. Germline CDR1 is LNHDA and CDR2 is SQIVND (reference sequence). V was clipped by 5 bases and J by 4 bases; unmatched bases: 6. The CDR3 extends over 14 amino acids. In DNA form, the CDR3 reads TGTGCCAGTAGTTTAACACAGGGGGTCACTGAAGCTTTCTTT. Protein product: CASSLTQGVTEAFF. Supplemented by reference TRBV19 and TRBJ1-1, the full variable domain reads DGGITQSPKYLFRKEGQNVTLSCEQNLNHDAMYWYRQDPGQGLRLIYYSQIVNDFQKGDIAEGYSVSREKKESFPLTVTSAQKNPTAFYLCASSLTQGVTEAFFGQGTRLTVV.

This rearrangement joins TRBV5-1 to TRBJ2-1; possible D gene TRBD1, 5 bases. Looked up from germline, CDR1 is SGHRS and CDR2 is YFSETQ. The V and J ends lost 7 bases and 5 bases respectively, with 13 bases between them. The CDR3 loop spans 13 amino acids. CDR3 protein: CASFQGFNNEQFF. DNA of the CDR3: TGCGCCAGCTTCCAGGGATTTAACAATGAGCAGTTCTTC.

This sequence joins TRBV29-1 and TRBJ1-2, with 7 positions matching TRBD1. CDR3 size: 15 residues. The germline CDR1 and CDR2 sequences are SQVTM and ANQGSEA. With 4 bases clipped from V and 5 bases from J, the junction kept 13 bases outside the gene matches. The CDR3 is CSVARNLDRAYGYTF. As DNA, the CDR3 is TGCAGCGTTGCTCGGAATTTAGACAGGGCGTATGGCTACACCTTC. The full variable domain, rest sourced from reference TRBV29-1 and TRBJ1-2, is SAVISQKPSRDICQRGTSLTIQCQVDSQVTMMFWYRQQPGQSLTLIATANQGSEATYESGFVIDKFPISRPNLTFSTLTVSNMSPEDSSIYLCSVARNLDRAYGYTFGSGTRLTVV.

The rearrangement joins TRBV7-3 to TRBJ2-3; no clear D. Deletions cut 5 bases from V and 2 bases from J, with 11 bases between. CDR1 is SGHTA, CDR2 FQGTGA, per germline. This CDR3 has 14 amino acids. The CDR3 protein is CASSRSTNTDTQYF. The CDR3 nucleotides are TGTGCCAGCAGCCGATCGACAAACACAGATACGCAGTATTTT.

The chain combines TRBV19 with TRBJ1-1, with D perhaps TRBD1 (5 bases). This CDR3 contains 12 residues. V was cut by 5 bases and J by 1 base, with 5 bases left in between. Germline CDR1 is LNHDA and CDR2 is SQIVND (reference sequence). In DNA, the CDR3 is TGTGCCAGTAGTCAGGGGAACACTGAAGCTTTCTTT. Residues: CASSQGNTEAFF. Full variable domain (rest looked up from reference TRBV19 and TRBJ1-1): DGGITQSPKYLFRKEGQNVTLSCEQNLNHDAMYWYRQDPGQGLRLIYYSQIVNDFQKGDIAEGYSVSREKKESFPLTVTSAQKNPTAFYLCASSQGNTEAFFGQGTRLTVV.

V is TRBV19 and J is TRBJ2-2; 10 nucleotides match TRBD2. Trimming removed 4 bases from V and 5 bases from J; junction bases left unmatched: 13. This CDR3 has 18 amino acids. The germline gives CDR1 LNHDA, CDR2 SQIVND (reference sequence). The CDR3 nucleotides read TGTGCCAGTAGTACCCCCAGGCTAGCGGGGGTAAAAACCGGGGAGCTGTTTTTT. Its protein product is CASSTPRLAGVKTGELFF.